These 25 T cell receptor beta chains came from one sample sequenced in a study of T cell responses to AZD1222 COVID-19 vaccine. Sequencing was performed with immunoSEQ multiplex PCR; in TCRdb, only in-frame clones are kept and a portion is missing. The data contain more than 85,000 clones, approximately 85% of them singletons. The sample consisted of peripheral blood, taken on day 0 of AZD1222 vaccination. All receptors derive from an adult in good health.

The chain couples TRBV2 to TRBJ1-2; tentative D call: TRBD1 (5 bases). The V end was cut by 7 bases, the J end by 4 bases, with 19 bases between. Germline V gene data show CDR1 as SNHLY and CDR2 as FYNNEI. This CDR3 has 15 amino acids. CDR3 residues: CASTQSQGWVYGYTF. In nucleotides, the CDR3 is TGTGCCAGCACCCAGAGTCAGGGATGGGTCTATGGCTACACCTTC.

This clone is a singleton in its sample. The gene calls are TRBV3-1 (or the pseudogene TRBV3-2) and TRBJ1-3; maybe TRBD1 (6 bases). The V end lost 1 base, the J end lost 0 bases, and 7 bases lay between the germline ends. CDR3 size: 15 residues. Germline CDR1 LGHDT, CDR2 YNNKEL (reference sequence). The CDR3 DNA reads TGTGCCAGCAGCCAAGGAGGGGGCTCTGGAAACACCATATATTTT. Translation: CASSQGGGSGNTIYF.

This clone was recorded only once. The chain is built from TRBV19 and TRBJ1-4; D perhaps matches TRBD1 (5 bases). This CDR3 is 15 amino acids long. V dropped 4 bases and J dropped 8 bases, with 17 bases sitting between them. The germline V gene has CDR1 LNHDA and CDR2 SQIVND (reference sequence). CDR3 protein: CASSRQSPEGEKLFF. The CDR3 DNA reads TGTGCCAGTAGTAGACAGTCTCCGGAGGGGGAAAAACTGTTTTTT.

This chain uses TRBV7-2 with TRBJ1-2, with TRBD1 identical over 11 bases. CDR1 is SGHTA and CDR2 is FQGNSA in the germline V gene. CDR3 length: 15 amino acids. With V trimmed by 2 bases and J by 8 bases, 7 bases remained unmatched. This CDR3 is CASSLRGTGGRGYTF. CDR3 coding DNA: TGTGCCAGCAGCTTACGTGGGACAGGGGGGCGGGGCTACACCTTC. Using reference TRBV7-2 and TRBJ1-2 for the parts outside the CDR3, the full variable domain is GAGVSQSPSNKVTEKGKDVELRCDPISGHTALYWYRQSLGQGLEFLIYFQGNSAPDKSGLPSDRFSAERTGGSVSTLTIQRTQQEDSAVYLCASSLRGTGGRGYTFGSGTRLTVV.

This chain links TRBV10-1 with TRBJ2-1, with 8 bases aligning to TRBD2. Per germline, CDR1 WNHNN and CDR2 SYGVQD (reference sequence). This CDR3 has 16 residues. Losses at the gene ends were 0 bases for V and 6 bases for J; bases not matched to a gene: 7. The CDR3 DNA follows: TGCGCCAGCAGTGAGTCGTCGGGAGGGCGTCTCAATGAGCAGTTCTTC. It codes for CASSESSGGRLNEQFF.

The J gene is TRBJ2-4, the V gene TRBV7-2; D may be TRBD1 or TRBD2 (5 bases each). Germline V gene lookup returns CDR1 SGHTA and CDR2 FQGNSA. V was pared by 4 bases and J by 0 bases, with 10 bases between. The CDR3 is made up of 15 amino acids. The CDR3 spells CASSYGTAAKNIQYF. Written as DNA, the CDR3 is TGTGCCAGCAGCTACGGGACCGCAGCCAAAAACATTCAGTACTTC.

This clone appeared a single time. The chain is built from TRBV4-1 and TRBJ2-6, with a possible D match to TRBD1 (6 bases). The CDR3 loop spans 15 amino acids. Germline loops: CDR1 MGHRA, CDR2 YSYEKL. V lost 4 bases and J 2 bases, leaving 9 bases between the germline ends. CDR3 protein: CASSPQGTGANVLTF. The CDR3 DNA reads as TGCGCCAGCAGCCCCCAGGGGACTGGGGCCAACGTCCTGACTTTC.

The chain combines TRBV7-9 with TRBJ2-5; no clear D. V dropped 8 bases and J dropped 1 base, with 11 bases sitting between them. CDR3 length: 13 residues. Looked up from germline, CDR1 is SEHNR and CDR2 is FQNEAQ (reference sequence). The CDR3 spells CASVRSSQETQYF. CDR3 DNA sequence: TGTGCCAGCGTACGGTCATCCCAAGAGACCCAGTACTTC.

The chain links TRBV28 to TRBJ2-7; D could derive from TRBD1 or TRBD2 (5 bases each). The CDR3 length is 14 residues. Trimming removed 3 bases from V and 7 bases from J, with 16 bases in between. Germline V gives CDR1 MDHEN, CDR2 SYDVKM. CDR3 region: CASSFSEGKREQYF. The CDR3 nucleotides read TGTGCCAGCAGTTTTTCTGAGGGGAAGAGGGAGCAGTACTTC.

The rearrangement links TRBV7-2 to TRBJ1-2, with D unresolved. CDR1 is SGHTA, CDR2 FQGNSA, per germline. This CDR3 region has 14 residues. Trimming removed 6 bases at V and 4 bases at J, with 15 bases between. CDR3 region: CASRRTDRSYGYTF. The DNA of the CDR3 is TGTGCCAGCAGACGTACGGACCGGAGCTATGGCTACACCTTC.

The chain recombines TRBV12-3 or TRBV12-4 with TRBJ1-2, with 7 bases lining up with TRBD1. The V segment lost 6 bases and the J segment 8 bases; nucleotides outside the gene matches: 9. CDR3 size: 13 residues. The CDR3 DNA sequence: TGTGCCAGCAGCCAATTTCCACAGGGGGGCTACACCTTC. Protein: CASSQFPQGGYTF.

The chain recombines TRBV3-1 (or the pseudogene TRBV3-2) with TRBJ2-5; D may be TRBD2 (6 bases). Germline V gene data show CDR1 as LGHDT and CDR2 as YNNKEL (reference sequence). The CDR3 has 18 amino acids. Deletions cut 0 bases from V and 4 bases from J, with 21 bases between. CDR3 residues: CASSQDRRRLGGGETQYF. CDR3 nucleotide sequence: TGTGCCAGCAGCCAAGATAGAAGGAGACTAGGAGGAGGAGAGACCCAGTACTTC.

This sequence joins TRBV6-5 and TRBJ2-3; 10 nucleotides line up with TRBD2. Germline V gene sequence: CDR1 MNHEY, CDR2 SVGAGI. The CDR3 covers 14 residues. The V gene end was trimmed by 6 bases and the J gene end by 8 bases; junction bases not matched to a gene: 8. The CDR3 spells CASRQSGRGGTQYF. The CDR3 coding sequence is TGTGCCAGCAGACAGAGCGGGAGGGGAGGTACGCAGTATTTT.

Here the CDR3 reads CASNIGGRPKQFF. CDR3 nucleotides: TGTGCCAGCAACATTGGAGGCCGCCCAAAGCAGTTCTTC. The chain recombines TRBV28 with TRBJ2-1, with a possible D match to TRBD2 (5 bases). Deletions cut 7 bases from V and 11 bases from J, with 18 bases between. Germline V gene sequence: CDR1 MDHEN, CDR2 SYDVKM. The CDR3 covers 13 residues.

The chain links TRBV7-2 to TRBJ1-2, with D unresolved. The CDR3 is 14 residues long. Trimming left V 0 bases short and J 8 bases short, with 13 bases between. The germline V gene has CDR1 SGHTA and CDR2 FQGNSA. The CDR3 protein is CASSLAGVMGGYTF. The CDR3 bases are TGTGCCAGCAGCTTAGCTGGCGTGATGGGGGGCTACACCTTC. The full variable domain, with the rest looked up from reference TRBV7-2 and TRBJ1-2, is GAGVSQSPSNKVTEKGKDVELRCDPISGHTALYWYRQSLGQGLEFLIYFQGNSAPDKSGLPSDRFSAERTGGSVSTLTIQRTQQEDSAVYLCASSLAGVMGGYTFGSGTRLTVV.

The genes are TRBV28 and TRBJ1-4; D remains unclear. The length of the CDR3 is 12 residues. The V and J ends lost 6 bases and 8 bases respectively, with 10 bases between them. CDR1 and CDR2 from the germline V gene are MDHEN and SYDVKM. Here the CDR3 reads CASRSGGEKLFF. The CDR3 nucleotides are TGTGCCAGCAGATCGGGAGGCGAAAAACTGTTTTTT.

The chain joins TRBV13 to TRBJ2-7; a possible D gene is TRBD2 (6 bases). The V gene's germline CDR1 is PRHDT and CDR2 FYEKMQ (reference sequence). This CDR3 has 14 residues. V lost 6 bases, J lost 0 bases, and 12 bases lay in between. As DNA, the CDR3 is TGTGCCAGCAGGCGGGGCGGGGCCTCCTACGAGCAGTACTTC. Encoded protein: CASRRGGASYEQYF.

This clone came up a few times. The chain joins TRBV27 to TRBJ2-7; no firm D call. Germline values: CDR1 MNHEY, CDR2 SMNVEV (reference sequence). Trimming removed 7 bases from V and 7 bases from J, with 11 bases in between. This CDR3 comprises 11 residues. CDR3 amino acids: CASMFVGEQYF. CDR3 in DNA: TGTGCCAGCATGTTCGTGGGGGAGCAGTACTTC.

This chain connects TRBV5-8 to TRBJ2-6; 8 bases fit TRBD1. With 4 bases clipped from V and 1 base from J, the junction kept 7 bases outside the gene matches. Germline values: CDR1 SGHTS, CDR2 YDEGEE. The CDR3 consists of 17 residues. CDR3 sequence: CASSRGDRLSGANVLTF. The CDR3 DNA sequence: TGTGCCAGCAGCCGAGGGGACAGGTTATCTGGGGCCAACGTCCTGACTTTC.

The chain carries TRBV5-1 and TRBJ2-5, with a tentative D call TRBD1 (6 bases). This CDR3 contains 16 residues. Germline CDR1 is SGHRS and CDR2 is YFSETQ. Deletions cut 4 bases from V and 5 bases from J, with 21 bases between. CDR3 sequence: CASSTGTLFFRETQYF. The CDR3 DNA sequence: TGCGCCAGCAGCACTGGGACACTCTTCTTTCGGGAGACCCAGTACTTC.

This clone occurred a few times. This chain connects TRBV7-9 to TRBJ2-7, with 11 bases that match TRBD1. CDR1 and CDR2 from the germline V gene are SEHNR and FQNEAQ (reference sequence). CDR3 length: 15 amino acids. The V segment lost 5 bases and the J segment 3 bases; nucleotides outside the gene matches: 6. The CDR3 sequence is CASSPPGTGGYEQYF. As DNA, the CDR3 is TGTGCCAGCAGCCCACCCGGGACAGGGGGCTACGAGCAGTACTTC.

This chain uses TRBV6-5 with TRBJ1-1; TRBD1 is a possible D gene (5 bases). The CDR3 consists of 16 residues. V was clipped by 3 bases and J by 8 bases, with 22 bases between them. Germline CDR1 and CDR2: MNHEY and SVGAGI. The CDR3 bases are TGTGCCAGCAGTTATCCTCCAGGGACCTCGGGGAGAGAAGCTTTCTTT. The encoded protein is CASSYPPGTSGREAFF.

This chain connects TRBV5-1 to TRBJ2-7; 10 nucleotides line up with TRBD2. CDR1 and CDR2 from the germline V gene are SGHRS and YFSETQ. J lost 5 bases, V lost 2 bases, and 4 bases had no gene match. CDR3 length equals 14 residues. The CDR3 coding sequence is TGCGCCAGCAGCTTAGTAGCGGGAGGCCACGAGCAGTACTTC. It translates to CASSLVAGGHEQYF.

This clone was seen a handful of times. This chain joins TRBV25-1 and TRBJ1-3; D is possibly TRBD1 (5 bases). Trimming took 2 bases from V and 8 from J, leaving 10 bases between them. The CDR3 runs 13 residues. Per germline, CDR1 MGHDK and CDR2 SYGVNS. The CDR3 DNA follows: TGTGCCAGCAGTGAAGGGGGGGGTGACACCATATATTTT. Translated: CASSEGGGDTIYF.

The V call is TRBV25-1, the J call TRBJ2-2, with TRBD2 identical over 15 bases. This CDR3 comprises 17 residues. The V gene's germline CDR1 is MGHDK and CDR2 SYGVNS. J gave up 7 bases and V 7 bases, and 10 bases lay outside the gene matches. DNA for the CDR3: TGTGCCAGCATGGGGACTAGCGGGAGGCAGGCCGGCGGGGAGCTGTTTTTT. Its protein product is CASMGTSGRQAGGELFF.